This TCR beta chain appears in the sequencing data of a study of OX40 agonist ivuxolimab in advanced cancers. Sequenced by immunoSEQ multiplex PCR; TCRdb stores in-frame clones only, minus some. This table holds about 61,000 clones, roughly 86% found once. This clone was observed a handful of times. Germline lookup yields CDR1 SGHNT and CDR2 YENEEA. Trimming shortened V by 5 bases and J by 1 base, and 8 bases separated the two germline ends. This CDR3 region has 14 residues. The chain links TRBV11-3 to TRBJ2-2; D call uncertain. The source was CD4+ or CD8+ T cells sorted from blood, collected in a trial of the OX40 agonist ivuxolimab. The sequence derives from an adult with an advanced solid tumor such as melanoma, head and neck, liver or kidney cancer. This chain's CDR3 is CASSPSLNTGELFF. The CDR3 nucleotides read TGTGCCAGCAGCCCATCATTGAACACCGGGGAGCTGTTTTTT.